Listed below are T cell receptor beta chains from one sample, sequenced in a study of vaccination effects on CD4 cells after COVID-19. Measured with immunoSEQ multiplex PCR; TCRdb has only the in-frame clones, and not every one. The sample gives 30,000 to 40,000 clones, less than 80% of which show up once; around 27% is in the top ten. Their recognized antigens are unknown. Sequenced here: CD4+ T cells from PBMCs cultured with HCoV-OC43 spike peptides, sampled before COVID-19 vaccination. These receptors were collected from a human donor who received a COVID-19 vaccine. Both conserved end residues are part of each CDR3. A D gene is named only where the DNA matches it firmly. Size values are once, few and many counts, or a class for expanded clones, and some rows have none.

V gene	clone size	D gene	J gene	CDR3 protein	CDR3 DNA
TRBV2	-	-	TRBJ1-3	CASSLGPLLWGGAGNTIYF	TGTGCCAGCAGCCTTGGGCCCCTTTTATGGGGGGGGGCTGGAAACACCATATATTTT
TRBV5-1	few	TRBD1	TRBJ2-7	CASSPQPGQGTYEQYF	TGCGCCAGCAGCCCCCAACCGGGACAGGGGACCTACGAGCAGTACTTC
TRBV14	-	-	TRBJ2-7	CASSRPGTYEQYF	TGTGCCAGCAGCAGGCCGGGAACATACGAGCAGTACTTC
TRBV2	-	-	TRBJ1-2	CASSEGGIGYTF	TGTGCCAGCAGTGAGGGAGGGATCGGGTACACCTTC
TRBV19	few	-	TRBJ1-4	CASSTYQGGEKLFF	TGTGCCAGTAGTACCTACCAAGGTGGGGAAAAACTGTTTTTT
TRBV28	-	TRBD1	TRBJ1-1	CASSSAGGNTEAFF	TGTGCCAGCAGCTCAGCAGGGGGTAACACTGAAGCTTTCTTT
TRBV28	few	TRBD2	TRBJ2-2	CASSLGRLAGLTGELFF	TGTGCCAGCAGTTTAGGGAGACTAGCGGGCCTCACCGGGGAGCTGTTTTTT
TRBV7-2	-	-	TRBJ2-7	CASSLSGGESYEQYF	TGTGCCAGCAGCTTAAGTGGTGGGGAGTCCTACGAGCAGTACTTC
TRBV19	-	TRBD2	TRBJ2-1	CASSIGRTSGYNEQFF	TGTGCCAGTAGTATAGGAAGGACTAGCGGCTACAATGAGCAGTTCTTC
TRBV5-1	once	-	TRBJ1-1	CASSLPEGSRNTEAFF	TGCGCCAGCAGCTTACCCGAGGGGAGCCGCAACACTGAAGCTTTCTTT
TRBV6-5	few	-	TRBJ1-3	CASSYSKPSRGNTIYF	TGTGCCAGCAGTTACTCGAAGCCTTCTCGGGGAAACACCATATATTTT
TRBV19	-	-	TRBJ2-7	CASTGTGNYEQYF	TGTGCCAGTACCGGGACTGGGAACTACGAGCAGTACTTC
TRBV2	-	-	TRBJ2-7	CASRGMASGEQYF	TGTGCCAGCAGGGGAATGGCTTCTGGTGAGCAGTACTTC
TRBV7-9	-	-	TRBJ1-1	CASSTLSNREGTDTEAFF	TGTGCCAGCAGCACCCTCTCGAACAGGGAGGGGACGGACACTGAAGCTTTCTTT
TRBV24-1	-	TRBD2	TRBJ2-3	CATSDAGLAGVSDTQYF	TGTGCCACCAGTGATGCGGGACTAGCGGGGGTGTCAGATACGCAGTATTTT
TRBV18	-	TRBD2	TRBJ2-2	CASSPRLADTGELFF	TGTGCCAGCTCACCGCGACTAGCGGACACCGGGGAGCTGTTTTTT
TRBV30	-	TRBD1	TRBJ2-3	CAWGQADPTNTQYF	TGTGCCTGGGGACAGGCGGATCCCACAAATACGCAGTATTTT
TRBV9	-	-	TRBJ2-7	CASSPRDLGEQYF	TGTGCCAGCAGCCCCCGGGACTTGGGAGAGCAGTACTTC
TRBV4-1	-	-	TRBJ2-7	CASSQVGSRSYEQYF	TGCGCCAGCAGCCAAGTAGGCTCCCGATCCTACGAGCAGTACTTC
TRBV2	-	-	TRBJ2-2	CASSEGMGTGELFF	TGTGCCAGCAGTGAAGGGATGGGCACCGGGGAGCTGTTTTTT
TRBV5-4	few	-	TRBJ2-3	CASSSGHLNTQYF	TGTGCCAGCAGTTCGGGACACCTGAATACGCAGTATTTT
TRBV7-2	-	-	TRBJ2-1	CASSLQRGEQFF	TGTGCCAGCAGCTTACAAAGGGGTGAGCAGTTCTTC
TRBV28	-	TRBD1	TRBJ1-5	CASSDSDRGDNQPQHF	TGTGCCAGCAGTGACTCGGACAGGGGGGACAATCAGCCCCAGCATTTT
TRBV7-2	-	-	TRBJ1-2	CASSLAGRAWVGYTF	TGTGCCAGCAGCTTAGCGGGCAGGGCCTGGGTTGGCTACACCTTC
TRBV5-4	-	TRBD1	TRBJ1-3	CASSAGQGIVAGNTIYF	TGTGCCAGCAGCGCCGGACAGGGAATCGTCGCTGGAAACACCATATATTTT
TRBV14	-	TRBD1	TRBJ1-4	CASSQAGTGVEKLFF	TGTGCCAGCAGCCAAGCCGGGACAGGTGTCGAAAAACTGTTTTTT
TRBV9	-	TRBD2	TRBJ2-3	CASSVSGRPKSTDTQYF	TGTGCCAGCAGCGTCAGCGGGAGGCCTAAAAGCACAGATACGCAGTATTTT
TRBV11-2	-	-	TRBJ1-3	CASSLKQGNTIYF	TGTGCCAGCAGCCTAAAACAGGGAAACACCATATATTTT
TRBV28	-	-	TRBJ2-2	CASSLKPYTGELFF	TGTGCCAGCAGTTTAAAACCGTACACCGGGGAGCTGTTTTTT
TRBV2	-	TRBD2	TRBJ2-7	CASRGGSDEQYF	TGTGCCAGCAGAGGCGGGAGTGACGAGCAGTACTTC
TRBV5-5	-	TRBD1	TRBJ2-7	CASSFGQGAVYEQYF	TGTGCCAGCAGCTTTGGACAGGGGGCTGTCTACGAGCAGTACTTC
TRBV7-2	-	TRBD1	TRBJ1-2	CASSRDRNYGYTF	TGTGCCAGCAGCCGGGACAGGAACTATGGCTACACCTTC
TRBV2	-	-	TRBJ1-5	CASSADSNQPQHF	TGTGCCAGCAGTGCTGATAGCAATCAGCCCCAGCATTTT
TRBV24-1	few	-	TRBJ2-5	CATSQGGKETQYF	TGTGCCACCAGTCAGGGGGGGAAAGAGACCCAGTACTTC
TRBV7-3	-	-	TRBJ1-1	CASSVRGDTEAFF	TGTGCCAGCAGCGTCCGGGGGGACACTGAAGCTTTCTTT
TRBV4-1	-	-	TRBJ1-5	CASSQVWGYSNQPQHF	TGCGCCAGCAGCCAAGTATGGGGCTATAGCAATCAGCCCCAGCATTTT
TRBV29-1	-	-	TRBJ2-3	CSVERTSTQYF	TGCAGCGTTGAACGGACCAGCACGCAGTATTTT
TRBV27	once	-	TRBJ2-3	CASRTRQVPLTTDTQYF	TGTGCCAGCAGGACCCGACAGGTACCCCTAACCACAGATACGCAGTATTTT
TRBV6-2/TRBV6-3	-	TRBD2	TRBJ2-1	CASSSGGAHNEQFF	TGTGCCAGCAGTAGCGGGGGGGCCCACAATGAGCAGTTCTTC
TRBV18	few	-	TRBJ2-2	CASFRGVDTGELFF	TGTGCCAGCTTCAGGGGAGTGGACACCGGGGAGCTGTTTTTT
TRBV6-5	-	-	TRBJ2-3	CASRTQAGTDTQYF	TGTGCCAGCAGAACTCAAGCGGGCACAGATACGCAGTATTTT
TRBV27	-	-	TRBJ1-4	CASSLSWGYEKLFF	TGTGCCAGCAGTTTAAGCTGGGGCTATGAAAAACTGTTTTTT
TRBV30	-	TRBD2	TRBJ2-2	CAWSFGLVVTGELFF	TGTGCCTGGAGTTTTGGACTAGTTGTCACCGGGGAGCTGTTTTTT
TRBV30	once	TRBD2	TRBJ2-5	CAGAGVDKETQYF	TGTGCCGGAGCGGGGGTGGATAAAGAGACCCAGTACTTC
TRBV3-1/TRBV3-2	once	TRBD1	TRBJ2-6	CASSQGDRRANVLTF	TGTGCCAGCAGCCAAGGGGACAGGAGGGCCAACGTCCTGACTTTC